In this sample, the clone carrying this T cell receptor beta chain turned up once. Its antigen is unknown. TCRdb's copy holds only in-frame clones and misses some; the assay was immunoSEQ multiplex PCR. The sample records 150,000 to 200,000 clones, 85% to 95% being singletons. This entry comes from a study of T cell responses to AZD1222 COVID-19 vaccine. Findings and limits, study-wide: Reports indicate that nearly half of spike-specific TCRs are directed at unmutated variant regions. Receipt of two AZD1222 doses was followed by a rise in Spike-specific TCR breadth and depth. Of the AZD1222 recipients, only 5 to 7 were seropositive at baseline.

Whether given at about 4 or about 12 weeks, second doses were pooled. The V end lost 4 bases, the J end lost 2 bases, and 12 bases lay between the germline ends. The CDR3 length is 15 residues. Germline CDR1 is MNHEY and CDR2 is SVGEGT. The chain recombines TRBV6-2 or TRBV6-3 with TRBJ2-1; D assignment may be TRBD1 or TRBD2 (7 bases each). The receptor comes from an adult who received the AZD1222 COVID-19 vaccine. The specimen was peripheral blood, collected 28 days after the second AZD1222 dose. CDR3 in DNA: TGTGCCAGCAGTTCCAGGGGGAGGGCCTACAATGAGCAGTTCTTC. It specifies CASSSRGRAYNEQFF.